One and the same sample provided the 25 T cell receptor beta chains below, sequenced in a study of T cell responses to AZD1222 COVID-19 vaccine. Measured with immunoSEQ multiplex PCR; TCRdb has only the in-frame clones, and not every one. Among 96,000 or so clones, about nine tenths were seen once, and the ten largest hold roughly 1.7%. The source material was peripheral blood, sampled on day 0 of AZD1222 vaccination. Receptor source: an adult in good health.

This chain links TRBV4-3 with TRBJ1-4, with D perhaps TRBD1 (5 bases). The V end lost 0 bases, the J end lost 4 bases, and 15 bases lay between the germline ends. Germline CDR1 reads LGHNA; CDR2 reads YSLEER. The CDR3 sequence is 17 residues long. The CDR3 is CASSQDFKTVINEKLFF. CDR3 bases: TGCGCCAGCAGCCAAGATTTCAAGACAGTAATTAATGAAAAACTGTTTTTT.

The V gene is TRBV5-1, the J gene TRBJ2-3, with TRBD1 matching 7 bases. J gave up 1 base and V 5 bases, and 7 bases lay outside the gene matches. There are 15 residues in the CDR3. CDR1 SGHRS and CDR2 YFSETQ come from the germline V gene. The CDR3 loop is CASRDSGTGTDTQYF. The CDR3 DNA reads TGCGCCAGCAGAGATTCCGGGACAGGCACAGATACGCAGTATTTT.

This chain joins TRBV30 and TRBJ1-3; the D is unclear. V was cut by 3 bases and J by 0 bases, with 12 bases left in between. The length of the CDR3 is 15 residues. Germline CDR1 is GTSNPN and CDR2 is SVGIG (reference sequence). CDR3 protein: CAWRPRGISGNTIYF. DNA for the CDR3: TGTGCCTGGAGGCCTCGTGGAATCTCTGGAAACACCATATATTTT. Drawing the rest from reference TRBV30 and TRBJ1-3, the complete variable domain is SQTIHQWPATLVQPVGSPLSLECTVEGTSNPNLYWYRQAAGRGLQLLFYSVGIGQISSEVPQNLSASRPQDRQFILSSKKLLLSDSGFYLCAWRPRGISGNTIYFGEGSWLTVV.

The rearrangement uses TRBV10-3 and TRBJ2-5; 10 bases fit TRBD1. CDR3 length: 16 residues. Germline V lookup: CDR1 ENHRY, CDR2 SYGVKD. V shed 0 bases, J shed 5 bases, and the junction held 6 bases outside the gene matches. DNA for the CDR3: TGTGCCATCAGTGAGTCTGACAGGGGGCTTTCGGAGACCCAGTACTTC. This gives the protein CAISESDRGLSETQYF.

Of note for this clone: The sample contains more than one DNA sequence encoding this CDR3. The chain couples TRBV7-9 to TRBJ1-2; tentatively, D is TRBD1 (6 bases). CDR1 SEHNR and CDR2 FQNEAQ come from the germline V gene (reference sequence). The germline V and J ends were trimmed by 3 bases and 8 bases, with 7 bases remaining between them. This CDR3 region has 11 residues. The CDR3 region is CASSFGGGYTF. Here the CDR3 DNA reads TGTGCCAGCAGCTTTGGGGGCGGCTACACCTTC. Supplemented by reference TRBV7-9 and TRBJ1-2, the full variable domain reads DTGVSQNPRHKITKRGQNVTFRCDPISEHNRLYWYRQTLGQGPEFLTYFQNEAQLEKSRLLSDRFSAERPKGSFSTLEIQRTEQGDSAMYLCASSFGGGYTFGSGTRLTVV.

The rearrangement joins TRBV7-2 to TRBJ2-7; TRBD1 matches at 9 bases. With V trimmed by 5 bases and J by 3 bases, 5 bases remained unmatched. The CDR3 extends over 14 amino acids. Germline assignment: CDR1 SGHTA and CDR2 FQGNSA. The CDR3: CASSQQGAHYEQYF. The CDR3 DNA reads TGTGCCAGCAGCCAACAGGGGGCCCACTACGAGCAGTACTTC.

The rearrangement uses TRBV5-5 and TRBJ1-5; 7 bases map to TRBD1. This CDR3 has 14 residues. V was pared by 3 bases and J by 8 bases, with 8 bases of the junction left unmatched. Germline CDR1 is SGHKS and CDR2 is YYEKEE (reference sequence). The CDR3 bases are TGTGCCAGCAGCTCTAACAGGGGTGATGAGCCCCAGCATTTT. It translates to CASSSNRGDEPQHF.

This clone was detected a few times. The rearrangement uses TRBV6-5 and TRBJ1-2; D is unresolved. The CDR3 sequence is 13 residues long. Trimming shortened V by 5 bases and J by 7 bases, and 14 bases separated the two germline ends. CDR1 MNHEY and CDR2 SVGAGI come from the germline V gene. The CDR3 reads CASSTGPRGGYTF. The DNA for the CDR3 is TGTGCCAGCAGTACGGGCCCTCGGGGTGGCTACACCTTC.

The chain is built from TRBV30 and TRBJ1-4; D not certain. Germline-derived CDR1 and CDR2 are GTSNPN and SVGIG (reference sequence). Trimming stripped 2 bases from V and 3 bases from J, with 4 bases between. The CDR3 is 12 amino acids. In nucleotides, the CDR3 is TGTGCCTGGAGTCCGGCTAATGAAAAACTGTTTTTT. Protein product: CAWSPANEKLFF.

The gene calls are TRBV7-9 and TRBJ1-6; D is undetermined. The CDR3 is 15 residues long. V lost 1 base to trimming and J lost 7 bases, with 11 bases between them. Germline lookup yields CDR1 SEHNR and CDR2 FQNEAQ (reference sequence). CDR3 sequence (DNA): TGTGCCAGCAGCTTAGTTGCCAGCCTAAATTCACCCCTCCACTTT. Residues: CASSLVASLNSPLHF.

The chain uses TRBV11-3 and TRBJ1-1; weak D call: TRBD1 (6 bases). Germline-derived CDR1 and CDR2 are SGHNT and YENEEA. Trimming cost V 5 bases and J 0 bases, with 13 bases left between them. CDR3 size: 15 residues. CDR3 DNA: TGTGCCAGCAGCCCCGGTGGGGGCATGAACACTGAAGCTTTCTTT. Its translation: CASSPGGGMNTEAFF.

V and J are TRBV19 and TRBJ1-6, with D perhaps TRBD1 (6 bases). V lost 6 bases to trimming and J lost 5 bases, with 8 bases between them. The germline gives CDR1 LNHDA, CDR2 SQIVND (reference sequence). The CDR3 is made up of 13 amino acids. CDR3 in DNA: TGTGCCAGTAGCGGACAGCATAATTCACCCCTCCACTTT. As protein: CASSGQHNSPLHF.

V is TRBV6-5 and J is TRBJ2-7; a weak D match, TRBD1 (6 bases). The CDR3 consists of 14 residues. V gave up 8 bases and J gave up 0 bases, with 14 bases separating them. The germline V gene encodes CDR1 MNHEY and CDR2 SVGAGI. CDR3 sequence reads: CASGADRFSYEQYF. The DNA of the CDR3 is TGTGCCAGCGGGGCAGACAGGTTCTCCTACGAGCAGTACTTC.

The CDR3 DNA reads TGTGCCAGCAGCCAAGGGACAGAATCTAACTATGGCTACACCTTC. It specifies CASSQGTESNYGYTF. This sequence joins TRBV3-1 (or the pseudogene TRBV3-2) and TRBJ1-2; TRBD1 might be the D (6 bases). There are 15 residues in the CDR3. V dropped 1 base and J dropped 0 bases, with 9 bases sitting between them. Germline V gives CDR1 LGHDT, CDR2 YNNKEL (reference sequence).

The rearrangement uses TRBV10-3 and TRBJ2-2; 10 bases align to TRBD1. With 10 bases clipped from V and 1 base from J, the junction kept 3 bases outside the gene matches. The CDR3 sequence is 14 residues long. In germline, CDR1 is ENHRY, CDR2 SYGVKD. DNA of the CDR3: TGTGCCACGGGGGACAGGGGGAACACCGGGGAGCTGTTTTTT. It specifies CATGDRGNTGELFF.

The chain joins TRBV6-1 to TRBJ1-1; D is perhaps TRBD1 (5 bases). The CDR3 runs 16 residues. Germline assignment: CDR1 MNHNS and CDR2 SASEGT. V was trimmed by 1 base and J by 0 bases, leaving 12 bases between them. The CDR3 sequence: CASSEVRAWVNTEAFF. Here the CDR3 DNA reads TGTGCCAGCAGTGAAGTCAGGGCGTGGGTGAACACTGAAGCTTTCTTT.

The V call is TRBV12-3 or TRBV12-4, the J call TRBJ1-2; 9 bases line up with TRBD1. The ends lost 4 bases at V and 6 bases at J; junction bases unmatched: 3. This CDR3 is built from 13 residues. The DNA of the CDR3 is TGTGCCAGCAGTTCGGGACAGGGCCATGGCTACACCTTC. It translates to CASSSGQGHGYTF.

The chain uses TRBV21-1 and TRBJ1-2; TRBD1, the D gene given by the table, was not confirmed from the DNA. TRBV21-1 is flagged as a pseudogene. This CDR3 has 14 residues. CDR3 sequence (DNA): TGTGCCAGCAGCACAACAGGGCAGGGGTATGGCTACACCTTC. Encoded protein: CASSTTGQGYGYTF.

This chain's CDR3 is CATSDSTGVHEQYF. The CDR3 DNA is TGTGCCACCAGTGACTCGACAGGGGTTCACGAGCAGTACTTC. The chain employs TRBV24-1 and TRBJ2-7; TRBD1 aligns across 8 bases. CDR3 length: 14 residues. V shed 4 bases and J 5 bases; nucleotides not matched to a gene: 6. CDR1 and CDR2 from the germline V gene are KGHDR and SFDVKD.

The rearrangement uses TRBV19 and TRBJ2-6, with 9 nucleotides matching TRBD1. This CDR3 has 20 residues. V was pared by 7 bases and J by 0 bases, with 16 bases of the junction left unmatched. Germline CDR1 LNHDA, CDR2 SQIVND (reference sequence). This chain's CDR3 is CASTPGARTGDYSGANVLTF. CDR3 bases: TGTGCCAGTACCCCGGGGGCACGGACAGGGGATTACTCTGGGGCCAACGTCCTGACTTTC.

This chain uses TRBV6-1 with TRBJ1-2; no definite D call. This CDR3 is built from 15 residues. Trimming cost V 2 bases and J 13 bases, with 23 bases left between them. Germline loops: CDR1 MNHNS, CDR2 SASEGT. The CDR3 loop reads CASSESNVGIWAITF. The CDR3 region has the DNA TGTGCCAGCAGTGAATCTAACGTGGGAATTTGGGCTATCACCTTC.

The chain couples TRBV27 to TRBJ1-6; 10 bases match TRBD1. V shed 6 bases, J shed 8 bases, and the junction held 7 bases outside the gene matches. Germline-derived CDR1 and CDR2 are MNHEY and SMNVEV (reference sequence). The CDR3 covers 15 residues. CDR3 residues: CASRFSGTGDSPLHF. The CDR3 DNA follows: TGTGCCAGCAGGTTCTCCGGGACAGGGGATTCACCCCTCCACTTT.

As DNA, the CDR3 is TGTGCCAGCAGTTCATCAGGGTACGAGCAGTACTTC. This encodes CASSSSGYEQYF. The chain employs TRBV6-5 and TRBJ2-7; D is possibly TRBD1 (5 bases). V dropped 4 bases and J dropped 4 bases, with 8 bases sitting between them. The CDR3 runs 12 residues. Germline V gene data show CDR1 as MNHEY and CDR2 as SVGAGI.

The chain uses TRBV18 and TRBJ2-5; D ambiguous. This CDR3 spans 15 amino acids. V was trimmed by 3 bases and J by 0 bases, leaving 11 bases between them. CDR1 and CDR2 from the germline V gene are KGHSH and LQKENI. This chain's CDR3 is CASSPRNKYQETQYF. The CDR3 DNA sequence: TGTGCCAGCTCACCCCGGAATAAGTACCAAGAGACCCAGTACTTC. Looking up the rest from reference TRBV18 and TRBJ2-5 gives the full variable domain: NAGVMQNPRHLVRRRGQEARLRCSPMKGHSHVYWYRQLPEEGLKFMVYLQKENIIDESGMPKERFSAEFPKEGPSILRIQQVVRGDSAAYFCASSPRNKYQETQYFGPGTRLLVL.

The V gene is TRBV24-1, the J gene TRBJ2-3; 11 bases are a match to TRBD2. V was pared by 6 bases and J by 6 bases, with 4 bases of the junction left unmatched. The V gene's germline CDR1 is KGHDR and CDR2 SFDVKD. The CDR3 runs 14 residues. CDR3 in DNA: TGTGCCACCAGTCCGACTAGCGGGGTGGATACGCAGTATTTT. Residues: CATSPTSGVDTQYF.